The clone carrying this T cell receptor beta chain showed up just once. Germline V CDR1 and CDR2: SGHVS, FQNEAQ. The CDR3 has 13 residues. Trimming cost V 1 base and J 8 bases, with 6 bases left between them. In the authors' workflow: Quantification of nucleated cells was approximated via reference gene primer amplification. The data were produced by immunoSEQ multiplex PCR, yet TCRdb's version contains in-frame clones alone and is incomplete. D and trimming were read from the DNA, whereas the V and J calls and clone size are those reported in that table. The repertoire consists of 200,000 to 250,000 clones, with around nine tenths occurring once and the leading ten covering 2.7%. These data originate in a study of blood T cell repertoires in COVID-19. Study-wide background: Both acute and convalescent COVID-19 samples were obtained from the United States, Italy and Spain. From T cells, B-cell-depleted T cells, or PBMCs came the material, which was cDNA or gDNA.

The sequenced material came from peripheral blood. This chain uses TRBV7-8 with TRBJ1-6; D unresolved. The TCR originated in a woman aged 55-75 years with acute or convalescent COVID-19. The CDR3 protein is CASSLGADSPLHF. In nucleotides, the CDR3 is TGTGCCAGCAGCTTAGGGGCTGATTCACCCCTCCACTTT.